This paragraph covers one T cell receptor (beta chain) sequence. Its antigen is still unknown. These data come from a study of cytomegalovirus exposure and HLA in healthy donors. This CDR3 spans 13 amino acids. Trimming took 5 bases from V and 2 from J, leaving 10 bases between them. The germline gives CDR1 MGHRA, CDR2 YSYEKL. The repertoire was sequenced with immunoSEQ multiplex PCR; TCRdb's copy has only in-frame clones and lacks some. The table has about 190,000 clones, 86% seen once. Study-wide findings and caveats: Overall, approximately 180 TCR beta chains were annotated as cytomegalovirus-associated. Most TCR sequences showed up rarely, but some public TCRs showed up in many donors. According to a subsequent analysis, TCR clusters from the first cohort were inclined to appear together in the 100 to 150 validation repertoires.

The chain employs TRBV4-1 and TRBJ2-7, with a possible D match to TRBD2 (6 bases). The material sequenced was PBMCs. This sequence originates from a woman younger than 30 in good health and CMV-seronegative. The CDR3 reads CASSGRPPYEQYF. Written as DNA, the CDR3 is TGCGCCAGCAGCGGGAGGCCCCCCTACGAGCAGTACTTC.